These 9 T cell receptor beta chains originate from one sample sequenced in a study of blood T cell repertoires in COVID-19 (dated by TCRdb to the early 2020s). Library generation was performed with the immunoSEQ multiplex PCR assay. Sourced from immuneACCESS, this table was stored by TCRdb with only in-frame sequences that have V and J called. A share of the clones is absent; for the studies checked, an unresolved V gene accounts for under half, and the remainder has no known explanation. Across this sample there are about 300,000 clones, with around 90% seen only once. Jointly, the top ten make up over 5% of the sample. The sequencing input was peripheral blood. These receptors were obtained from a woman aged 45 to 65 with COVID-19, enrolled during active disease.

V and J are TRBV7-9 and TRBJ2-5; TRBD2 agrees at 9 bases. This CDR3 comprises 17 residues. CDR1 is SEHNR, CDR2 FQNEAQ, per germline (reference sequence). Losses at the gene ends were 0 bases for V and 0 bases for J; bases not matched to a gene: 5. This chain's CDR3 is CASSLASGSVYQETQYF. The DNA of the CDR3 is TGTGCCAGCAGCTTAGCTAGCGGGAGCGTGTACCAAGAGACCCAGTACTTC.

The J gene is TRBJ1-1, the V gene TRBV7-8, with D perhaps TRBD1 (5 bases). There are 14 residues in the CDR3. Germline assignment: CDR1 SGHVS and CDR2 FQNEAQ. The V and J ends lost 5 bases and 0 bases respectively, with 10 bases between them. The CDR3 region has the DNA TGTGCCAGCAGCGGCGGGACCCTGAACACTGAAGCTTTCTTT. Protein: CASSGGTLNTEAFF.

This CDR3 is CASSDAGVVPDTQYF. The CDR3 DNA reads TGCGCCAGCAGTGATGCGGGAGTCGTGCCAGATACGCAGTATTTT. The V gene is TRBV10-1, the J gene TRBJ2-3, with 7 bases aligning to TRBD2. The germline V gene encodes CDR1 WNHNN and CDR2 SYGVQD (reference sequence). The CDR3 loop spans 15 amino acids. V was pared by 3 bases and J by 4 bases, with 7 bases of the junction left unmatched.

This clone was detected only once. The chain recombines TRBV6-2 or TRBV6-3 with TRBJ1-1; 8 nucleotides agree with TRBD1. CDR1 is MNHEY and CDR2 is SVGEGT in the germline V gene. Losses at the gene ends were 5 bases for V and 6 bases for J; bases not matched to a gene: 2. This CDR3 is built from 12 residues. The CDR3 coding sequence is TGTGCCAGCAGTCGCAGGGGGCCTGAAGCTTTCTTT. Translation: CASSRRGPEAFF.

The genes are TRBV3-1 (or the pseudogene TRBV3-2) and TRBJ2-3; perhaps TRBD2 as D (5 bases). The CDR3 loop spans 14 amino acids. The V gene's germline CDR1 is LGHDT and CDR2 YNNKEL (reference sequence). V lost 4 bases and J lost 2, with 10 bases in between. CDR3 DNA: TGTGCCAGCAGCCTTTCAGCGGTCACAGATACGCAGTATTTT. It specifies CASSLSAVTDTQYF.

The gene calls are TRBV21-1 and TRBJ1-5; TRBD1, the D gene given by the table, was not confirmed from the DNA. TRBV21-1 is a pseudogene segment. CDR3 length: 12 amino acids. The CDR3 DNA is TGTGCCAGGGGGCTGAGCAATCAGCCCCAGCATTTT. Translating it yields CARGLSNQPQHF.

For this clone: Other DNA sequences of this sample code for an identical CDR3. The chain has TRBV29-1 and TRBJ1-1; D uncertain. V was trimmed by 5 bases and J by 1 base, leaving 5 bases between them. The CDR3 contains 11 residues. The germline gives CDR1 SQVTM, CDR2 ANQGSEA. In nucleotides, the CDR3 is TGCAGCGTTACGGGGAACACTGAAGCTTTCTTT. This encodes CSVTGNTEAFF.

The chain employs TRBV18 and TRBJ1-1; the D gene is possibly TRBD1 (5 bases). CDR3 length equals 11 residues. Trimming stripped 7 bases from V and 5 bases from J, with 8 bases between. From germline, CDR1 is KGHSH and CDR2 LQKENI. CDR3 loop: CASWGGTEAFF. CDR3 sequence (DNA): TGTGCCAGCTGGGGGGGGACTGAAGCTTTCTTT.

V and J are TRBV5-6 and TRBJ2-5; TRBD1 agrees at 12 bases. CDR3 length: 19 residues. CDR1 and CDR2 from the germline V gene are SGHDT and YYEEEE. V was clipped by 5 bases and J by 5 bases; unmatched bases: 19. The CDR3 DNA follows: TGTGCCAGCAGGGGTCCGGGACAGGGGGCGTGGGGCGTATGGGAGACCCAGTACTTC. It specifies CASRGPGQGAWGVWETQYF.